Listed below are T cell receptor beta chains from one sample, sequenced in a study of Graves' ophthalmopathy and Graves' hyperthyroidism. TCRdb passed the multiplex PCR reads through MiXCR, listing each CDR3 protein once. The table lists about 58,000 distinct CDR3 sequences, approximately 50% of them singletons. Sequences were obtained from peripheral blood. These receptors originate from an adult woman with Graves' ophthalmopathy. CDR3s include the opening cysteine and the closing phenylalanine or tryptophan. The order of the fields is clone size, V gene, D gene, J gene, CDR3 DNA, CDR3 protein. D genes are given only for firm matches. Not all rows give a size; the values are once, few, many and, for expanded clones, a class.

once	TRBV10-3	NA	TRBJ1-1	TGTGCCATCAGTGGAAGACAGCACACTGAAGCTTTCTTT	CAISGRQHTEAFF
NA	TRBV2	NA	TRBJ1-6	TGTGCCAGCAGTATCGGAGACAGTCCTGGATCACCCCTCCACTTT	CASSIGDSPGSPLHF
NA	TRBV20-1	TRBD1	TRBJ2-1	TGCAGTGCTTCAGACTCGGGGACAGGGGGGAATGAGCAGTTCTTC	CSASDSGTGGNEQFF
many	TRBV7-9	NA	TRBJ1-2	TGTGCCAGCAGCTTAGGGACGGGGTCCTATGGCTACACCTTC	CASSLGTGSYGYTF
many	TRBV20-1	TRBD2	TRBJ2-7	TGCAGTGCTAGGTCGGGGGGGCGAGGGTACGAGCAGTACTTC	CSARSGGRGYEQYF
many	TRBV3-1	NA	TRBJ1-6	TGTGCCAGCAGCCAACCGGGGAATTCACCCCTCCACTTT	CASSQPGNSPLHF
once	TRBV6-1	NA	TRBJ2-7	TGTGCCGGCAGTGAAGCGGTGGAGGGGGCGTCTTACGAGCAGTACTTC	CAGSEAVEGASYEQYF
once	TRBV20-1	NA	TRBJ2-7	TGCAGTGTTCAAACAGGGAACAACGAGCAGTACTTC	CSVQTGNNEQYF
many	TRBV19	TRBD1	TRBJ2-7	TGTGCCAGTAGTATTGCGACAGGGGGGGACGAGCAGTACTTC	CASSIATGGDEQYF
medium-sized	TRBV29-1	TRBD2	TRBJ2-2	TGCAGCGTATCTAGCGGGAGTATCGGGGAGCTGTTTTTT	CSVSSGSIGELFF
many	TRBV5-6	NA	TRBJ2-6	TGTGCCAGCAGCTTTACCGGGTCTGGGGCCAACGTCCTGACTTTC	CASSFTGSGANVLTF
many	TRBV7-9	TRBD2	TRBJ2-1	TGTGCCAACAGCTTAGGAACGCTGGGTGGAATAGCGGGAACAGATGAGCAGTTCTTC	CANSLGTLGGIAGTDEQFF
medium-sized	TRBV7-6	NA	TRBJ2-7	TGTGCCAGCTCTGGGCCTGCTACCTACGAGCAGTACTTC	CASSGPATYEQYF
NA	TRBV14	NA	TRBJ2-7	TGTGCCAGCAGTTTCGAGAACGAGCAGTACTTC	CASSFENEQYF
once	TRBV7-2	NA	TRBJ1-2	TGTGCCAGCAGCTTAGGGTATAGGGTGACAGGTTTGGATGGCTACACCTTC	CASSLGYRVTGLDGYTF
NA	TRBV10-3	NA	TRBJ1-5	TGTGCCAGCCAGGTGGGGAACAATCAGCCCCAGCATTTT	CASQVGNNQPQHF
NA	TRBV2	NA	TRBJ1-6	TGTGCCAGCATCACCGGGGGCATGGCCCTCCACTTT	CASITGGMALHF
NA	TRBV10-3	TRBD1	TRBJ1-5	TGTGCCAACCGGGACAGTAGCAATCAGCCCCAGCATTTT	CANRDSSNQPQHF
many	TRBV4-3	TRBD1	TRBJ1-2	TGCGCCAGCAGCCAGAAAGTATGGACAGGGACAAATGGCTACACCTTC	CASSQKVWTGTNGYTF
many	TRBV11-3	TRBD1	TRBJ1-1	TGTGCCAGCAGCTCGTCGACAGGGGGAAATGCAGAAGCTTTCTTT	CASSSSTGGNAEAFF
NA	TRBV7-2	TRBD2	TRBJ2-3	TGTGCCAGCAGTCCGACTAGCGGACCCAATACGCAGTATTTT	CASSPTSGPNTQYF
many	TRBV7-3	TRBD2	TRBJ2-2	TGTGCCAGCAGCCGGGGACTAGCGGGAGGGTCGGACGGGGAGCTGTTTTTT	CASSRGLAGGSDGELFF
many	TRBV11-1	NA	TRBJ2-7	TGTGCCAGCAGCTCGGCTATCGGGACCCACGAGCAGTACTTC	CASSSAIGTHEQYF
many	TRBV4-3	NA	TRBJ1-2	TGCGCCAGCAGCCAAGCGACAGCTAACTATGGCTACACCTTC	CASSQATANYGYTF
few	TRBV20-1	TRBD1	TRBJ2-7	TGCAGTGCTAGACCCGGGACAGGAGCCTACGAGCAGTACTTC	CSARPGTGAYEQYF
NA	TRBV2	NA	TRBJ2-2	TGTGCCAGCGGTGAGGACTACACGGACACCGGGGAGCTGTTTTTT	CASGEDYTDTGELFF
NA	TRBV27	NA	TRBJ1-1	TGTGCCAGCAGCCAAACTACAGACAACACTGAAGCTTTCTTT	CASSQTTDNTEAFF